This T cell receptor beta chain was sequenced in a study (dated by TCRdb to about 2015). Background on the whole study: Whether tumor-infiltrating Tregs in breast cancer are recruited from blood Tregs or converted in situ from other CD4+ T cell subsets was tested.

In the germline V gene, CDR1 corresponds to SGHRS and CDR2 to YFSETQ. V is pared back by 0 bases and J by 7 bases, with 10 bases lying between the germline termini. The CDR3 runs 13 residues from the cysteine to the phenylalanine. Here the CDR3 DNA is all that survives: 39 bases in frame from base 1. The research as a whole found: Tumor memory CD4+ T cell TCR gene usage was found to cluster with blood and lymph node memory CD4+ cells and with lymph node naive CD4+ cells. Tumor-infiltrating Treg TCR alpha and beta sequences overlapped most with tumor naive CD4+ T cells, then with blood naive CD4+ T cells. Rather than covering whole repertoires, validation in the larger cohort was restricted to a single TCR beta V-J rearrangement.

Full-length TCR variable regions were amplified by 5' RACE PCR using constant-region reverse primers, and then by semi-nested PCR using Nested Universal Primer A. The ReliaPrep RNA Cell Miniprep System was used to extract total RNA, which was then reverse transcribed into 5'RACE-ready cDNA with the SMARTer RACE 5'/3' Kit. Multiplex adaptors were used to barcode full-length TCR alpha and beta libraries, and the barcoded libraries were sequenced on an Illumina MiSeq. The authors' pipeline ran thus. For each of nine subset-tissue groups, sequencing data from the five patients were pooled, and the groups were compared by unsupervised clustering of TCR gene usage. Repertoire similarity was calculated with the Morisita-Horn index, weighting shared sequences by their contribution to each repertoire. TCRdb ran its own pipeline on the public reads, namely fastp trimming at Q25 and MiXCR clone calling, and kept in-frame beta chains. Entries are consolidated by CDR3 protein sequence, retaining the most common genes and DNA. The V and J calls and clone size are TCRdb's, not the authors'. The sample yields about 57,000 distinct CDR3 sequences; roughly 30% were counted once. The ten largest clones take up roughly 3% of the sample.

This clonotype was counted a few times. Its antigen has not been determined. Base qualities were left out, and no much larger clone turns up one base away. Memory CD4+ T cells were isolated as CD4+CD45RO+CD25- cells. Tregs, naive and memory CD4+ T cells from tumor, blood and ipsilateral draining lymph nodes of about five breast cancer patients underwent full-length TCR alpha and beta sequencing. Tumor tissue and lymph nodes obtained by ipsilateral axillary dissection were perfused with PBS, cut into small pieces and digested using collagenase I and hyaluronidase. A purity exceeding 90% was confirmed by FACS for the sorted cell populations.

Source material: tumor-infiltrating memory CD4+ T cells sorted from the breast tumor. In light of the paper, this sample's cell subset or site label describes: memory CD4+ T cells, CD4+CD45RO+CD25-. This TCR was sampled from a female donor with breast cancer. The chain is encoded by TRBV5-1 joined to TRBJ1-1; the D gene assignment is ambiguous. The CDR3 amino acid sequence is: CASSLAGVDEAFF. The bases read TGCGCCAGCAGCTTGGCCGGGGTTGATGAAGCTTTCTTT.